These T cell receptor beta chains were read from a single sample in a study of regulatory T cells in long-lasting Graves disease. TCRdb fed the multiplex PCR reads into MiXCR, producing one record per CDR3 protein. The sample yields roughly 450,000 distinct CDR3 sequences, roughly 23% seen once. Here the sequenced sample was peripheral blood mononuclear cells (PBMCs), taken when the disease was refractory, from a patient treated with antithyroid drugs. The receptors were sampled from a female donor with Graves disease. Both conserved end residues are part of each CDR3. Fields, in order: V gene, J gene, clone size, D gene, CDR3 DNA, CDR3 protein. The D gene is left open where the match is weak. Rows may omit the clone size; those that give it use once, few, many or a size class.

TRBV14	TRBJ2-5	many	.	TGTGCCAGCAGCGATGCGGGACTCCAGAGGACCCAGTACTTC	CASSDAGLQRTQYF
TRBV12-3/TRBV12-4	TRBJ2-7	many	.	TGTGCCAGCAGTCGGGGAGGACGGGGCTCCTACGAGCAGTACTTC	CASSRGGRGSYEQYF
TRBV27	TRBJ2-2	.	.	TGTGCCAGCAGTCCCACCCATCCTTTGCGAGGGAGTCAGGACACCGGGGAGCTGTTTTTT	CASSPTHPLRGSQDTGELFF
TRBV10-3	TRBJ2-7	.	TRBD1	TGTGCCATCACCTCCGGACAGGGCTACGAGCAGTACTTC	CAITSGQGYEQYF
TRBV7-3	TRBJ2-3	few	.	TGTGCCAGCAGCTTAGATGGTTCTAGCACAGATACGCAGTATTTT	CASSLDGSSTDTQYF
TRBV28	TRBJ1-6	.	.	TGTGCCAGCAGTGCTGGGGAGGGGCGGGGTTCACCCCTCCACTTT	CASSAGEGRGSPLHF
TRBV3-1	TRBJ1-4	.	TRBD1	TGTGCCAGCAGCCAGCCGGGACAGCGTAATGAAAAACTGTTTTTT	CASSQPGQRNEKLFF
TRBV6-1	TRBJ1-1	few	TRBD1	TGTGCCAGCACCCAAGACAGGGGCGCTTTCTTT	CASTQDRGAFF
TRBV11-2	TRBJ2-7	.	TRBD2	TGTGCCATCAGTGATCTCGCGGGAGGCTCCTACGAGCAGTACTTC	CAISDLAGGSYEQYF
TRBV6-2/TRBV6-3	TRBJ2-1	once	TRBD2	TGTGCCAGCAGTGAAGCTAGCGGGAGTTGGGATGAGCAGTTCTTC	CASSEASGSWDEQFF
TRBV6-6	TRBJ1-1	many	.	TGTGCCAGCAGTTACTCGATTGCCCCGTTAATGCTCTTT	CASSYSIAPLMLF
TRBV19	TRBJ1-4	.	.	TGTGCCAGCAGTAGTGCCGGACAACCCGATGAAAAACTGTTTTTT	CASSSAGQPDEKLFF
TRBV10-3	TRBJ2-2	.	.	TGTGCCATCAGTGTCGGGCAGAACACCGGGGAGCTGTTTTTT	CAISVGQNTGELFF
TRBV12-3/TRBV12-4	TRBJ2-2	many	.	TGTGCCAGCAGTTTAGCGAGGGGCGGGCCCACCGGGGAGCTGTTTTTT	CASSLARGGPTGELFF
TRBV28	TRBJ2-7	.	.	TGTGCCAGCGTTCCGGGGGTTCGGGGCTACGAGCAGTACTTC	CASVPGVRGYEQYF
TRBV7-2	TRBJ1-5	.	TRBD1	TGTGCCAGCAGCTCCGGACAGGGATTAGTTAGCAATCAGCCCCAGCATTTT	CASSSGQGLVSNQPQHF
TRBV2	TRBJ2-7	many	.	TGTGCCAGCAGCGAAGACAGCGGCCGGGGTAAGGAGCAGTACTTC	CASSEDSGRGKEQYF
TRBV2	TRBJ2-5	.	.	TGTGCCAGCAGTGAGAGAAGGAATAAAGAGACCCAGTACTTC	CASSERRNKETQYF
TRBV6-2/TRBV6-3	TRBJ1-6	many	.	TGTGCCAGCAGTTACTCGACATTGCGGGAAGATTCACCCCTCCACTTT	CASSYSTLREDSPLHF
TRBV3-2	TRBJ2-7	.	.	TGTGCCAGCAGCCAAGATATCTGCGAGCAGTACTTC	CASSQDICEQYF
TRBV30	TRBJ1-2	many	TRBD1	TGTGCCTGGGGACAGGGCTTTTTTGGCTACACCTTC	CAWGQGFFGYTF
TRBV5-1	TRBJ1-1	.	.	TGCGCCAGCAGCTGGGGCAGCCGGGGAGCTGAAGCTTTCTTT	CASSWGSRGAEAFF
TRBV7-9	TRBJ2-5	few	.	TGTGCCAGCAGCCCCCCGGGGGCTTCAGAGACCCAGTACTTC	CASSPPGASETQYF
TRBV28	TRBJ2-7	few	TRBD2	TGTGCCAGCAACTTCGCGGGGGGGCTGGACGAGCAGTACTTC	CASNFAGGLDEQYF
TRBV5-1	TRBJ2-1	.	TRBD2	TGCGCCAGCAGACACGAGGCGGGGGGAAGTCTCTATGAGCAGTTCTTC	CASRHEAGGSLYEQFF
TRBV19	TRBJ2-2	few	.	TGTGCCAGTAGCCAGGGGGGGTATGTGGGCCGAACCGGGGAGCTGTTTTTT	CASSQGGYVGRTGELFF
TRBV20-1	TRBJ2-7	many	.	TGCAGTGCTAGAATGGGGTCAGTCTACGAGCAGTACTTC	CSARMGSVYEQYF
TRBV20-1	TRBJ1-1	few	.	TGCAGTGCTAGAACCCTTGGACAGAATCTGAACACTGAAGCTTTCTTT	CSARTLGQNLNTEAFF
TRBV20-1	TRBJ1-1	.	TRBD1	TGCAGTGCTAGAGGGGACAGGGGGTTCCACACTGAAGCTTTCTTT	CSARGDRGFHTEAFF
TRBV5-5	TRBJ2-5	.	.	TGCGCCAGCAGCGTGGGCCCGACAGGAGAGACCCAGTACTTC	CASSVGPTGETQYF
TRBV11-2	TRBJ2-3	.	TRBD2	TGTGCCAGCAGCTTACGGGCTAGCGGGAGATGGGGTACGCAGTATTTT	CASSLRASGRWGTQYF